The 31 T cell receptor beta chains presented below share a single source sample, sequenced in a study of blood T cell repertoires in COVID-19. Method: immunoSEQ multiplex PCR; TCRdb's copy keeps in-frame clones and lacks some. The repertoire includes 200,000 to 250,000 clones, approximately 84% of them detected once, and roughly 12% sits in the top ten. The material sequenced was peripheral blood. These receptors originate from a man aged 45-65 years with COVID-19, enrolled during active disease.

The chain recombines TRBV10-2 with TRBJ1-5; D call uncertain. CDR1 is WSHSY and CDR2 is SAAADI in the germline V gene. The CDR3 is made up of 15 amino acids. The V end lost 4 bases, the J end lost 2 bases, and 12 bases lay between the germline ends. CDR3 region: CASSASRSGNQPQHF. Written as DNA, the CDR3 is TGCGCCAGCAGTGCTAGTCGTAGCGGCAATCAGCCCCAGCATTTT.

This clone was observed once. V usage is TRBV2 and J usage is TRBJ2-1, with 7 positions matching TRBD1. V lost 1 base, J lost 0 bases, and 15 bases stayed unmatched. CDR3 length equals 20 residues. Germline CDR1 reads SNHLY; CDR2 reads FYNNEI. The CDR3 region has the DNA TGTGCCAGCAGTGAAGGAGGTCTGCCGTGGGACAGTGGCTCCTACAATGAGCAGTTCTTC. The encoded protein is CASSEGGLPWDSGSYNEQFF.

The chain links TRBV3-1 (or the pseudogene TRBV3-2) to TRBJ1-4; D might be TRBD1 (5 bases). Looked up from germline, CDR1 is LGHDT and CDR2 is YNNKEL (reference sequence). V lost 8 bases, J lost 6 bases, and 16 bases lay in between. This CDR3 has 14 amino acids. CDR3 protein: CASAREGKDEKLFF. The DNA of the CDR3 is TGTGCCAGCGCCAGGGAGGGGAAGGATGAAAAACTGTTTTTT.

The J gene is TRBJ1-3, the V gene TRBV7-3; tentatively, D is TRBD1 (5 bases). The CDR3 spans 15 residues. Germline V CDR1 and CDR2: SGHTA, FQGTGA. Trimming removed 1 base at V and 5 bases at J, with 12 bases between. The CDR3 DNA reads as TGTGCCAGCAGCTTAAACCCCCGGGGGAGAAACACCATATATTTT. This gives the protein CASSLNPRGRNTIYF.

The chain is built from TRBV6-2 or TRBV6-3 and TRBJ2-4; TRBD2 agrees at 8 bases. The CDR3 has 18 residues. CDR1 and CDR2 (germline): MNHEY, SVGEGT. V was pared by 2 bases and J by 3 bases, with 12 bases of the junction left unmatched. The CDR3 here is CASSYPTWSGSDKNIQYF. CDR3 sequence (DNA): TGTGCCAGCAGTTACCCGACTTGGAGCGGGAGTGACAAAAACATTCAGTACTTC.

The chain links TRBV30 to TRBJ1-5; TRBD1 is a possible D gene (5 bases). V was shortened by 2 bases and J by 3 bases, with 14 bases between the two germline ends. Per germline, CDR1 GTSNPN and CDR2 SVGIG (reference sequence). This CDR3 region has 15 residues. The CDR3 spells CAWSPREGYNQPQHF. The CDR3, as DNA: TGTGCCTGGAGTCCCAGGGAAGGCTACAATCAGCCCCAGCATTTT.

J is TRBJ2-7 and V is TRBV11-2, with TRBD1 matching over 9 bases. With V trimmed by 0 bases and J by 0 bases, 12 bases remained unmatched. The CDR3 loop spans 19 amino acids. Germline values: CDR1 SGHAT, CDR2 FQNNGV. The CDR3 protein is CASSLDPTTGGHYSYEQYF. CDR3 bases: TGTGCCAGCAGCTTAGATCCTACAACAGGGGGCCATTACTCCTACGAGCAGTACTTC.

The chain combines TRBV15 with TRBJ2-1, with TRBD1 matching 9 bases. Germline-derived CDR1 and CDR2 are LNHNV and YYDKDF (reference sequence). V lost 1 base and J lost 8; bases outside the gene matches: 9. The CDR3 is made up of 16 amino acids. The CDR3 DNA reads TGTGCCACCAGCAGAGGGGACAGGGCCCCTGTGGATGAGCAGTTCTTC. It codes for CATSRGDRAPVDEQFF.

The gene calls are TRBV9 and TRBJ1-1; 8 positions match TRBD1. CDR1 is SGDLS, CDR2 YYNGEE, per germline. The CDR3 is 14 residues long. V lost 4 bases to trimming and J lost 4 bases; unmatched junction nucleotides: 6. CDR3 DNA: TGTGCCAGCAGCTCGACAGGGGTGGTCACTGAAGCTTTCTTT. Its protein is CASSSTGVVTEAFF.

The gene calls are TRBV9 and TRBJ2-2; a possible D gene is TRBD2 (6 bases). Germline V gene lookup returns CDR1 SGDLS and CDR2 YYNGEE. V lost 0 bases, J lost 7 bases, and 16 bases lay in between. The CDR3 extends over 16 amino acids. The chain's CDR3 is CASSVALEGSGGELFF. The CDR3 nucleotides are TGTGCCAGCAGCGTAGCGTTGGAGGGGAGTGGCGGGGAGCTGTTTTTT.

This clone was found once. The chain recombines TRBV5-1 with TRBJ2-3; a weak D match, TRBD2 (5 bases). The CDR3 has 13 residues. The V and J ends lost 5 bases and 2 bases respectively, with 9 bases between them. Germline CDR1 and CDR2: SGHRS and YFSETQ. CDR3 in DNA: TGCGCCAGCAGGACGGGATTCACAGATACGCAGTATTTT. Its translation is CASRTGFTDTQYF.

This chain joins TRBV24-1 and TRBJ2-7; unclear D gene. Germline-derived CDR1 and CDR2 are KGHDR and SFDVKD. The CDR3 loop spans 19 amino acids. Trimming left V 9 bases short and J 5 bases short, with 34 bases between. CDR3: CATGLMAPPLRPYDHEQYF. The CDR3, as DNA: TGTGCCACCGGGCTGATGGCTCCACCATTACGTCCCTACGATCACGAGCAGTACTTC.

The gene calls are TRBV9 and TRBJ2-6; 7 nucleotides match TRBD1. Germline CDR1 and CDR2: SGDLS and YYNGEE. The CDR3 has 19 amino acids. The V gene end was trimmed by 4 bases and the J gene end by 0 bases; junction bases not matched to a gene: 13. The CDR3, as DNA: TGTGCCAGCAGCTACAATCCCGGGACAGCTCTCTCTGGGGCCAACGTCCTGACTTTC. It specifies CASSYNPGTALSGANVLTF.

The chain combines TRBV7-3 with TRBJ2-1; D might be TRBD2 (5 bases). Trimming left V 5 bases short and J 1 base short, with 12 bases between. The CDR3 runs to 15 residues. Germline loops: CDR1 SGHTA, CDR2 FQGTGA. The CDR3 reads CASSRALASYNEQFF. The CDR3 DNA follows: TGTGCCAGCAGCCGTGCGCTAGCATCCTACAATGAGCAGTTCTTC.

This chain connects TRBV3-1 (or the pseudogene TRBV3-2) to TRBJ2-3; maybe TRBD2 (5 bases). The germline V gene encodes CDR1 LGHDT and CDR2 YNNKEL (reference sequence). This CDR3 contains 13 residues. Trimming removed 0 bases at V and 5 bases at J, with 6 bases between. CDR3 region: CASSQDEGDTQYF. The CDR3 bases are TGTGCCAGCAGCCAAGACGAGGGAGATACGCAGTATTTT.

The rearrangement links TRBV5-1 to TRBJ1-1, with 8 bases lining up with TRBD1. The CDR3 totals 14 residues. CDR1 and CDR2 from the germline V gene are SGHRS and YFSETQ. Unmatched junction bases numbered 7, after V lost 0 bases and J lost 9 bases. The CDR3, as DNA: TGCGCCAGCAGCTTGGAGGCAGGGGGCTATCAAGCTTTCTTT. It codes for CASSLEAGGYQAFF.

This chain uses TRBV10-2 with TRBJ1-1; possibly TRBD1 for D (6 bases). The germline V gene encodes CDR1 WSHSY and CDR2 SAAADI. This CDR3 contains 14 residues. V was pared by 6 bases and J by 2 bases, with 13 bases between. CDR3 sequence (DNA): TGCGCCAGCAGGCGGCAACAGGGTAACACTGAAGCTTTCTTT. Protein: CASRRQQGNTEAFF.

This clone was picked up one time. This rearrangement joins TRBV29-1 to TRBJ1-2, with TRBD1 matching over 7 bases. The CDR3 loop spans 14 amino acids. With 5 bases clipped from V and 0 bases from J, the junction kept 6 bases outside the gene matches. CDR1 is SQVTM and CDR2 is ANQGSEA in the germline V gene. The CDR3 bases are TGCAGCGTTTCCAGACAGGGACCTAACTATGGCTACACCTTC. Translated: CSVSRQGPNYGYTF.

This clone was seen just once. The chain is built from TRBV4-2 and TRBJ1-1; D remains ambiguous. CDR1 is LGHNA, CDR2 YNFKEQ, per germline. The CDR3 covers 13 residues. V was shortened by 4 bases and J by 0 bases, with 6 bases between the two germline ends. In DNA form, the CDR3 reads TGTGCCAGCAGCCCGTCGTTGAACACTGAAGCTTTCTTT. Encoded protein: CASSPSLNTEAFF.

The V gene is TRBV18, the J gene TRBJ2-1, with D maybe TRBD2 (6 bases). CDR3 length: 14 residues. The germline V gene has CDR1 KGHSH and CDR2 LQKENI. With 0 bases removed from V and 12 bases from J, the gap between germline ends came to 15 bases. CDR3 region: CASSPPGTGGWQFF. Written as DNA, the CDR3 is TGTGCCAGCTCACCACCGGGAACTGGGGGGTGGCAGTTCTTC.

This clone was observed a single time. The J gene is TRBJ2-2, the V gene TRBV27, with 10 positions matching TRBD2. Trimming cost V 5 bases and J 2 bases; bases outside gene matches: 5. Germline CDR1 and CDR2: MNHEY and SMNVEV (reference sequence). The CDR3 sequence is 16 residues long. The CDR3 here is CASSMTSGSNTGELFF. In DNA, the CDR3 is TGTGCCAGCAGTATGACTAGCGGGTCAAACACCGGGGAGCTGTTTTTT.

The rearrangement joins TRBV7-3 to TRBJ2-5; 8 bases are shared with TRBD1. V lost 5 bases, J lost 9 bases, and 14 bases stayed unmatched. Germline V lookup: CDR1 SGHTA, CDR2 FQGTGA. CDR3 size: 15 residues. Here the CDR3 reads CASSSSGGPSGAQYF. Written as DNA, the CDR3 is TGTGCCAGCAGCAGCTCAGGGGGCCCCTCCGGGGCCCAGTACTTC.

As DNA, the CDR3 is TGTGCCAGCAGCTTGGGCGTAGCCGGGTTCTACAATGAGCAGTTCTTC. This codes for CASSLGVAGFYNEQFF. The V and J genes are TRBV5-6 and TRBJ2-1; unclear D gene. The CDR3 is 16 residues long. V was pared by 0 bases and J by 3 bases, with 13 bases between. In germline, CDR1 is SGHDT, CDR2 YYEEEE. Filled out from reference TRBV5-6 and TRBJ2-1, the complete variable domain reads DAGVTQSPTHLIKTRGQQVTLRCSPKSGHDTVSWYQQALGQGPQFIFQYYEEEERQRGNFPDRFSGHQFPNYSSELNVNALLLGDSALYLCASSLGVAGFYNEQFFGPGTRLTVL.

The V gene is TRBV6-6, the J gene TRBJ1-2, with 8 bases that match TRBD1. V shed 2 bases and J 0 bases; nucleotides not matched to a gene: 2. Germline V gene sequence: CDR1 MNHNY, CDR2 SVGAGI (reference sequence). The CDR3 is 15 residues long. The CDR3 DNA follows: TGTGCCAGCAGTTACACAGGGGGAGCTAACTATGGCTACACCTTC. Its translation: CASSYTGGANYGYTF.

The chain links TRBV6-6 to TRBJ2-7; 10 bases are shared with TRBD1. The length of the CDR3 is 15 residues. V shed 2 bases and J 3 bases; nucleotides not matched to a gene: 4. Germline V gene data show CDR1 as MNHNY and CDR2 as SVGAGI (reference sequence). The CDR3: CASSYGTGAYYEQYF. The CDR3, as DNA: TGTGCCAGCAGTTACGGGACAGGGGCTTACTACGAGCAGTACTTC.

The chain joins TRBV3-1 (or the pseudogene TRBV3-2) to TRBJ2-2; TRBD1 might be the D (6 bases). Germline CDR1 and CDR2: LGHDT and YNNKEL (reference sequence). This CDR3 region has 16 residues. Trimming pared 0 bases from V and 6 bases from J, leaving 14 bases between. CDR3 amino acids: CASSQDLTGVPGELFF. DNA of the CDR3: TGTGCCAGCAGCCAAGATTTGACAGGCGTTCCCGGGGAGCTGTTTTTT.

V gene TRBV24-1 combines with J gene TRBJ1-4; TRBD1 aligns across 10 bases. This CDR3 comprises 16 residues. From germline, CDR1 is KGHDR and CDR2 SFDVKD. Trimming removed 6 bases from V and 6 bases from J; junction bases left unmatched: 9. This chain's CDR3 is CATSSGTGDNYEKLFF. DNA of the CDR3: TGTGCCACCAGTTCCGGGACAGGGGACAATTATGAAAAACTGTTTTTT.

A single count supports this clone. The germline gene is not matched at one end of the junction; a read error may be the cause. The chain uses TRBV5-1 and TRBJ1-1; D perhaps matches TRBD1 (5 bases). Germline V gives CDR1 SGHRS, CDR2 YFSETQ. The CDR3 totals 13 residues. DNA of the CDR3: TGCGCCAGCAGACGTCAGGGTTACCCTGAGGCTTTCTTT. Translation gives CASRRQGYPEAFF.

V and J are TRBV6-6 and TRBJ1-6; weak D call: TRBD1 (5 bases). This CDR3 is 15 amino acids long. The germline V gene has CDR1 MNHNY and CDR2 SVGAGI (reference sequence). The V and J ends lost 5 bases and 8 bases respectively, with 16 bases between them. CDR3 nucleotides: TGTGCCAGCAGTCCTACGTCAGGGCAAGATTCACCCCTCCACTTT. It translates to CASSPTSGQDSPLHF.

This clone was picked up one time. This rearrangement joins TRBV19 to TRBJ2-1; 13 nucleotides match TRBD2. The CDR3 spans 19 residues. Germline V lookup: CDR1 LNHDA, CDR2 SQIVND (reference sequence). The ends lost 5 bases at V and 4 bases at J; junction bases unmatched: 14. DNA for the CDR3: TGTGCCAGTAGTGCGGGGCTACTAGCGGGAGGGACCACATACAATGAGCAGTTCTTC. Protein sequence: CASSAGLLAGGTTYNEQFF. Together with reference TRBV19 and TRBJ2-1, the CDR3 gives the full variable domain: DGGITQSPKYLFRKEGQNVTLSCEQNLNHDAMYWYRQDPGQGLRLIYYSQIVNDFQKGDIAEGYSVSREKKESFPLTVTSAQKNPTAFYLCASSAGLLAGGTTYNEQFFGPGTRLTVL.

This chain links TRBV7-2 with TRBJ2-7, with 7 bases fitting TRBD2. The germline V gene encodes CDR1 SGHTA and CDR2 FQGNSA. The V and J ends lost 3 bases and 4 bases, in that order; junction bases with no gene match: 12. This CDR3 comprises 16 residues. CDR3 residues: CASSFRGRASGYEQYF. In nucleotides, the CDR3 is TGTGCCAGCAGCTTTCGTGGGAGGGCCTCGGGTTACGAGCAGTACTTC.